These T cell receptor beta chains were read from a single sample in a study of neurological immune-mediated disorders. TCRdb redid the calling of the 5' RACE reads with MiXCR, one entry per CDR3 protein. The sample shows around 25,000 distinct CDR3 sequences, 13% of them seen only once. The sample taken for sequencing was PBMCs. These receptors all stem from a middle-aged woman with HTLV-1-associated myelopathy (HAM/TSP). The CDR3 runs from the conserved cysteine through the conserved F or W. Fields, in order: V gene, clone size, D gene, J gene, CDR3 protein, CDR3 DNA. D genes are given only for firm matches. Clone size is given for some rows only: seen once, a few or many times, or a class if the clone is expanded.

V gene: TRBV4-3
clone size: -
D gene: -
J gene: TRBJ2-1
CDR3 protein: CASNQDPGAGLAYEQFF
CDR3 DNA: TGCGCCAGCAACCAAGATCCCGGGGCCGGGCTGGCCTATGAGCAGTTCTTC

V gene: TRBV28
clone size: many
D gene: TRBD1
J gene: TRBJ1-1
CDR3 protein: CASSLPSGTGKTFF
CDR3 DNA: TGTGCCAGCAGTTTACCGTCCGGGACAGGGAAAACTTTCTTT

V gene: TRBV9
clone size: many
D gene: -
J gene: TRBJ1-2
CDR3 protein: CASSVDPADNYGYTF
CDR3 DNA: TGTGCCAGCAGCGTAGACCCTGCAGATAACTATGGCTACACCTTC

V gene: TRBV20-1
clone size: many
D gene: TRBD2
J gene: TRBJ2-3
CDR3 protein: CSAGGGGSDTQYF
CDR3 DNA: TGCAGTGCTGGCGGGGGGGGATCCGATACGCAGTATTTT

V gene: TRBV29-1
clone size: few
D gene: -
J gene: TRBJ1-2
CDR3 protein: CSVSGVPGGGYTF
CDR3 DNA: TGCAGCGTGTCAGGAGTCCCGGGTGGAGGCTACACCTTC

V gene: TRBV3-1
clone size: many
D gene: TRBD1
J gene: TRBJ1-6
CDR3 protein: CASSHQGDSPLHF
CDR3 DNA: TGTGCCAGCAGCCACCAGGGGGATTCACCCCTCCACTTT

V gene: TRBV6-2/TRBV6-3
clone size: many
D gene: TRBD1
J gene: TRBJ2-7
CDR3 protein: CASSYQGAGEQYF
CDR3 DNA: TGTGCCAGCAGTTACCAGGGGGCCGGCGAGCAGTACTTC

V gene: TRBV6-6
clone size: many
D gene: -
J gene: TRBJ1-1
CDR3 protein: CASILMVGITEAFF
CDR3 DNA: TGTGCCAGTATTTTGATGGTAGGGATCACTGAAGCTTTCTTT

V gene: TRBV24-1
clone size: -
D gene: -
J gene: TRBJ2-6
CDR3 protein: CATGTGSGANVLTF
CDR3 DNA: TGTGCCACGGGGACCGGCTCTGGGGCCAACGTCCTGACTTTC

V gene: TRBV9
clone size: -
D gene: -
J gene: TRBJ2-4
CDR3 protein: CDSSPNIAKNIQYF
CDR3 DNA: TGTGACAGCAGCCCCAACATAGCCAAAAACATTCAGTACTTC

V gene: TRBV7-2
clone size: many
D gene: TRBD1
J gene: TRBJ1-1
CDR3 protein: CASSLVGQGDTEAFF
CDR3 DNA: TGTGCCAGCAGCTTAGTAGGACAGGGGGACACTGAAGCTTTCTTT

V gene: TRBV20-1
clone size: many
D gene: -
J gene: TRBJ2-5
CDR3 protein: CSARDRNEQETQYF
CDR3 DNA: TGCAGTGCTAGAGATCGTAACGAGCAAGAGACCCAGTACTTC

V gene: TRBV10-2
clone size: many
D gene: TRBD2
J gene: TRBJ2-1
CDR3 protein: CASRGLAGANNEQFF
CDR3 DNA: TGCGCCAGCAGGGGACTAGCGGGGGCCAACAATGAGCAGTTCTTC

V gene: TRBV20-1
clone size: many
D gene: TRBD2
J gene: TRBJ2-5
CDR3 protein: CGSGTSGAQETQYF
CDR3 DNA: TGCGGTTCAGGGACTAGCGGGGCCCAAGAGACCCAGTACTTC

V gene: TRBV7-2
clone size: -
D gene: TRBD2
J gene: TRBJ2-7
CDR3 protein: CASSRLDLVGLAVYYEQYF
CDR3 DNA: TGTGCCAGCAGCCGCCTCGACCTCGTTGGACTAGCGGTATACTACGAGCAGTACTTC

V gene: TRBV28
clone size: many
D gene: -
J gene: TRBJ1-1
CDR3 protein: CASTPGENTEAFF
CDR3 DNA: TGTGCCAGCACCCCGGGAGAGAACACTGAAGCTTTCTTT

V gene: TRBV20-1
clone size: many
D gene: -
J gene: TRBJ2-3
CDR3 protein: CSAYRDPSSTDTQYF
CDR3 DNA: TGCAGTGCTTACCGGGATCCATCTAGCACAGATACGCAGTATTTT

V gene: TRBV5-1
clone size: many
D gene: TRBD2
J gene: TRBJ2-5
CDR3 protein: CASSLAGANQETQYF
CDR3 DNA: TGCGCCAGCTCCCTAGCGGGGGCCAACCAAGAGACCCAGTACTTC

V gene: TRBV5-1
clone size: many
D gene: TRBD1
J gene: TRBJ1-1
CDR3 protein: CASSKDRGRGAFF
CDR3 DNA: TGCGCCAGCAGCAAGGACAGGGGGCGGGGAGCTTTCTTT

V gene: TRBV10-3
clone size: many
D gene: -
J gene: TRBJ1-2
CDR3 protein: CAISERDVGGYTF
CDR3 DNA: TGTGCCATCAGCGAGCGGGACGTCGGTGGCTACACCTTC

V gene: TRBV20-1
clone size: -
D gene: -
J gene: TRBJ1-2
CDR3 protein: CSARPIDLQETQYFGPGGYTF
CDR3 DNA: -

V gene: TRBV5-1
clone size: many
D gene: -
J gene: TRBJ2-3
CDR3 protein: CASSKGVGSTDTQYF
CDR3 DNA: TGCGCCAGCAGCAAGGGAGTTGGGAGCACAGATACGCAGTATTTT

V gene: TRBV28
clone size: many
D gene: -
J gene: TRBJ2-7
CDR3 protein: CASKPSVEEQYF
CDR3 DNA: TGTGCCAGCAAGCCGTCAGTAGAGGAGCAGTACTTC